The source of this T cell receptor beta chain is a study of cytomegalovirus exposure and HLA in healthy donors. This clone appeared a single time. Its target is not known. Here immunoSEQ multiplex PCR was the method, and the copy in TCRdb shows in-frame clones only, minus some. Among more than 250,000 clones listed, just over 85% were seen once. CDR1 LGHNA and CDR2 YNFKEQ come from the germline V gene. Losses at the gene ends were 1 base for V and 5 bases for J; bases not matched to a gene: 4. The CDR3 is 14 amino acids. Study outcomes and limitations: Overall, approximately 150 TCR beta chains were annotated as cytomegalovirus-associated.

This clonotype was sampled from a woman aged 18-30 years in good health and CMV-seronegative. Sequencing used PBMCs. J is TRBJ2-5 and V is TRBV4-2, with 7 bases matching TRBD1. The CDR3 is CASSQGQGGETQYF. The DNA for the CDR3 is TGTGCCAGCAGCCAAGGACAGGGTGGGGAGACCCAGTACTTC.